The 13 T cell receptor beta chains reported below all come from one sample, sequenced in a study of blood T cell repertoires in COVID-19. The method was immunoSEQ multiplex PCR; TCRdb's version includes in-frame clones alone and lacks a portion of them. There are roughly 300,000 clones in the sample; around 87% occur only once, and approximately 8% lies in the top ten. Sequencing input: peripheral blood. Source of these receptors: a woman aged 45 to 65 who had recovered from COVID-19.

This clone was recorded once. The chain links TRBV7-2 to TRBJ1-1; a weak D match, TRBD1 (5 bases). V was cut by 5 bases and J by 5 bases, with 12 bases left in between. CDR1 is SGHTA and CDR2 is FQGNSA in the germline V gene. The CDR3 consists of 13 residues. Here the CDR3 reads CASSAPGNTEAFF. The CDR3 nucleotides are TGTGCCAGCAGCGCGCCAGGGAATACTGAAGCTTTCTTT.

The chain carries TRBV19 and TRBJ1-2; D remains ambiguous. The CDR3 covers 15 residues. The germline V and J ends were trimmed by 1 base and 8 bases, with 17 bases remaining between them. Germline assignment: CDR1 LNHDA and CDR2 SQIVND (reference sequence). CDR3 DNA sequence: TGTGCCAGTAGTATAGTGCTCGGGGTTAACAGCGGCTACACCTTC. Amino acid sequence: CASSIVLGVNSGYTF. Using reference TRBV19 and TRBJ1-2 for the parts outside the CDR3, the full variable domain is DGGITQSPKYLFRKEGQNVTLSCEQNLNHDAMYWYRQDPGQGLRLIYYSQIVNDFQKGDIAEGYSVSREKKESFPLTVTSAQKNPTAFYLCASSIVLGVNSGYTFGSGTRLTVV.

The CDR3 reads CASSPKSRLKAFF. Here the CDR3 DNA reads TGTGCCAGCAGCCCAAAGAGCCGACTGAAAGCTTTCTTT. The chain uses TRBV14 and TRBJ1-1; D ambiguous. Germline CDR1 reads SGHDN; CDR2 reads FVKESK. The CDR3 has 13 residues. V gave up 4 bases and J gave up 9 bases, with 15 bases separating them.

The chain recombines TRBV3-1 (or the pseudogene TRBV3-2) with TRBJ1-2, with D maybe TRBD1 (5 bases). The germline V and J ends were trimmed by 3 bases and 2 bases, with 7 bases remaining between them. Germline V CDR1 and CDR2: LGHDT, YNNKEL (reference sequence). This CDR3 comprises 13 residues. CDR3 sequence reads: CASSHGGNYGYTF. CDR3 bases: TGTGCCAGCAGCCATGGGGGGAACTATGGCTACACCTTC.

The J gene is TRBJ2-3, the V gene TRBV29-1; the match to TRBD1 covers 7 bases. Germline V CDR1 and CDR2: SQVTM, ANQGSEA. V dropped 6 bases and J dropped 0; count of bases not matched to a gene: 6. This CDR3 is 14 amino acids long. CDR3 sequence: CSVGDRTSTDTQYF. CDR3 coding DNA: TGCAGCGTGGGGGACAGAACTAGCACAGATACGCAGTATTTT.

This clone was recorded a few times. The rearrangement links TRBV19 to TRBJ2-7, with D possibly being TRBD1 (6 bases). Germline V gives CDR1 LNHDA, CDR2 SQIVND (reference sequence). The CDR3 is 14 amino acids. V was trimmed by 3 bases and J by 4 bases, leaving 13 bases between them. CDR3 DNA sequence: TGTGCCAGTAGTATCCTCGTCCAGGGGTACGAGCAGTACTTC. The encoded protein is CASSILVQGYEQYF.

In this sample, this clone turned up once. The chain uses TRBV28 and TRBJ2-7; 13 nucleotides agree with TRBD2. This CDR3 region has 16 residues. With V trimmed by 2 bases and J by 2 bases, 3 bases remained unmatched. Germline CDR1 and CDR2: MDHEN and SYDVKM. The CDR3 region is CASSLGGLAGAYEQYF. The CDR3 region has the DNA TGTGCCAGCAGTTTAGGCGGACTAGCGGGGGCCTACGAGCAGTACTTC.

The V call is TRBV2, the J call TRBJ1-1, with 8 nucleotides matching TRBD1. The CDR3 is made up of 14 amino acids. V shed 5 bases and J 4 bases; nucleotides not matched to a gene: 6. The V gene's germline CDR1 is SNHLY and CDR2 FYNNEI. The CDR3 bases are TGTGCCAGCAGTCTACGGACAGGGCTCACTGAAGCTTTCTTT. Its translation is CASSLRTGLTEAFF.

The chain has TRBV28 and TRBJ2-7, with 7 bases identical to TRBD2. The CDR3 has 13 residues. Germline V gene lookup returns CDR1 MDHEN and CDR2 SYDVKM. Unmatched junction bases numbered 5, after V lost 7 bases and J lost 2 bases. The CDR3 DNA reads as TGTGCCAGCACCCCGGGGGGTACCTACGAGCAGTACTTC. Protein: CASTPGGTYEQYF.

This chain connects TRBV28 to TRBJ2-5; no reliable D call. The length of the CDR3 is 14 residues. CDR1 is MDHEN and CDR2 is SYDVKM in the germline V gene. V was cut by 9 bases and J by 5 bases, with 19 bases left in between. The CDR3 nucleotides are TGTGCCAGTACCGGTCCCCCTCCCGTGGAGACCCAGTACTTC. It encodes CASTGPPPVETQYF.

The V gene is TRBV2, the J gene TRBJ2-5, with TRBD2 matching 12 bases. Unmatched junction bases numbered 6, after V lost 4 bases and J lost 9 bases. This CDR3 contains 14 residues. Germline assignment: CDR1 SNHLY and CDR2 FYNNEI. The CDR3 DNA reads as TGTGCCAGCAGTGGACTAGCGGGGGTCTTGTCCCAGTACTTC. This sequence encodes CASSGLAGVLSQYF.

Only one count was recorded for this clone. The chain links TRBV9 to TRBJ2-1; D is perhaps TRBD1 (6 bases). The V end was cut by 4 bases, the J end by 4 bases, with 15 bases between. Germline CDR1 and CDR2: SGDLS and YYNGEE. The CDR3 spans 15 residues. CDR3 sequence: CASSNRDTGYNEQFF. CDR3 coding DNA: TGTGCCAGCAGCAACCGGGATACAGGGTACAATGAGCAGTTCTTC.

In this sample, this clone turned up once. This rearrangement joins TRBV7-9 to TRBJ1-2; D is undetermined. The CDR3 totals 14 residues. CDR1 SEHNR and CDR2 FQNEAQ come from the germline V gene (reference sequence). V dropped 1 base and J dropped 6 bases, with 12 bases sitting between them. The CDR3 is CASSLGGLAHGYTF. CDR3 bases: TGTGCCAGCAGCTTAGGAGGGTTGGCACATGGCTACACCTTC.